A selection of T cell receptor beta chains follows, all from one sample in a study of T cells in Graves' hyperthyroidism and ophthalmopathy. Each CDR3 protein gets one entry after TCRdb re-called the multiplex PCR reads with MiXCR. Found here are around 390,000 distinct CDR3 sequences, about 14% of them singletons; the top ten hold about 19%. Sequencing was performed on blood. These receptors were collected from a woman aged 25 to 39 with Graves' ophthalmopathy. Each CDR3 is given with its conserved first and last residue. D genes are given only for firm matches. Clone sizes are given selectively: once, few, many, or a class where the clone is expanded.

j_call | clone_size | d_call | v_call | cdr3_nt | cdr3_aa
TRBJ1-6 | many | TRBD1 | TRBV6-5 | TGTGCCAGCAGTTACACACAGGGGAGGGATTCACCCCTCCACTTT | CASSYTQGRDSPLHF
TRBJ1-3 | many | NA | TRBV12-3/TRBV12-4 | TGTGCCAGCAGTTTAAGGGCCCCGGGGAGCTCTGGAAACACCATATATTTT | CASSLRAPGSSGNTIYF
TRBJ2-2 | many | TRBD1 | TRBV7-3 | TGTGCCAGCAGCTTCTTGACAGGGACCGGGGAGCTGTTTTTT | CASSFLTGTGELFF
TRBJ1-2 | many | TRBD1 | TRBV20-1 | TGCAGTGCCCAGGGGGTAAATGAGGGGAACTATGGCTACACCTTC | CSAQGVNEGNYGYTF
TRBJ2-1 | many | NA | TRBV27 | TGTGCCAGCAGCTTTCTTAACCGTCAAGACAATGAGCAGTTCTTC | CASSFLNRQDNEQFF
TRBJ2-3 | many | TRBD2 | TRBV20-1 | TGCAGTGCTGAACCGCCCCTTTCTAGCGGGGTAACAGATACGCAGTATTTT | CSAEPPLSSGVTDTQYF
TRBJ2-1 | NA | NA | TRBV5-1 | TGCGCCAGCAGCTTGTTGCCCTTGGATGAGCAGTTCTTC | CASSLLPLDEQFF
TRBJ1-1 | NA | TRBD1 | TRBV6-4 | TGTGCCAGCAGTGACCACTCCCCCCGTCGACAGGGTGACACTGAAGCTTTCTTT | CASSDHSPRRQGDTEAFF
TRBJ1-4 | few | TRBD1 | TRBV10-2 | TGCGCCAGCAGTGGAGGGACAGGGACTGAAAAACTGTTTTTT | CASSGGTGTEKLFF
TRBJ2-5 | many | NA | TRBV28 | TGTGCCAGCAGTTCCCCGGGCTTTGGGACCCAGTACTTC | CASSSPGFGTQYF
TRBJ2-1 | many | TRBD1 | TRBV6-1 | TGTGCCAGCATCTTCCGGGACAGGAGCTACAATGAGCAGTTCTTC | CASIFRDRSYNEQFF
TRBJ1-1 | few | TRBD1 | TRBV10-3 | TGTGCCATCACTGACAGGGGCGCTGAAGCTTTCTTT | CAITDRGAEAFF
TRBJ2-1 | many | NA | TRBV6-1 | TGTGCCAGCAGTGAAGAGGGACTTAGCCTTCGTGAGCAGTTCTTC | CASSEEGLSLREQFF
TRBJ1-5 | many | NA | TRBV24-1 | TGTGCCACCGCCCAGGGGCGTAGCAATCAGCCCCAGCATTTT | CATAQGRSNQPQHF
TRBJ1-1 | many | NA | TRBV27 | TGTGCCAGCAGTTTATTGGGTACAGGGCGGAGCACTGAAGCTTTCTTT | CASSLLGTGRSTEAFF
TRBJ2-1 | many | NA | TRBV5-4 | TGTGCCAGCAGCCCGGGACTGCAGATTTACAATGAGCAGTTCTTC | CASSPGLQIYNEQFF
TRBJ2-7 | many | NA | TRBV12-3/TRBV12-4 | TGTGCCAGCAGCTTAGGATTGGGGCAGTACTTC | CASSLGLGQYF
TRBJ1-3 | NA | TRBD1 | TRBV12-3/TRBV12-4 | TGTGCCAGCAGGCCGACAGGGGGTGGAAACACCATATATTTT | CASRPTGGGNTIYF
TRBJ1-1 | many | TRBD1 | TRBV30 | TGTGCCTGGGAGTGGGGACAGGCTGGAAATACTGAAGCTTTCTTT | CAWEWGQAGNTEAFF
TRBJ2-3 | many | TRBD2 | TRBV6-1 | TGTGCCAGCAGACCCGACGGGGGGGGTACCCCTGATACGCAGTATTTT | CASRPDGGGTPDTQYF
TRBJ2-2 | NA | NA | TRBV5-5 | TGTGCCAGCAGCTTATATTATCAAAGCAGCACCGGGGAGCTGTTTTTT | CASSLYYQSSTGELFF
TRBJ2-2 | few | TRBD2 | TRBV11-3 | TGTGCCAGCAGCTTAGATCTCGCGGCGGGGGGTACCGGGGAGCTGTTTTTT | CASSLDLAAGGTGELFF
TRBJ2-5 | many | NA | TRBV7-2 | TGTGCCAGCAGAGTGGGCGGGGCAAAGACCCAGTACTTC | CASRVGGAKTQYF
TRBJ2-7 | NA | TRBD1 | TRBV19 | TGTGCCAGTAGCGACAGGGATATCTACGAGCAGTACTTC | CASSDRDIYEQYF
TRBJ2-7 | few | TRBD1 | TRBV28 | TGTGCCAGCAGAGAACAGGGGGCGGGTAGATACGAGCAGTACTTC | CASREQGAGRYEQYF
TRBJ2-3 | NA | TRBD1 | TRBV2 | TGTGCCAGCAGATCAGGGACAGGGTTCGTGCGATCGGGGGATACGCAGTATTTT | CASRSGTGFVRSGDTQYF
TRBJ2-7 | many | NA | TRBV7-3 | TGTGCCAGCAGCGAACAGGGTTATGGCGAGCAGTACTTC | CASSEQGYGEQYF
TRBJ2-6 | many | NA | TRBV5-1 | TGCGCCAGCAGCCCGGGGGCCTCTGGGGCCAACGTCCTGACTTTC | CASSPGASGANVLTF
TRBJ2-3 | NA | NA | TRBV12-3/TRBV12-4 | TGTGCCAGCACCACCCCCGGGACGGGGAGCACAGATACGCAGTATTTT | CASTTPGTGSTDTQYF
TRBJ2-7 | NA | TRBD1 | TRBV28 | TGTGCCAGCAGAAAAATGGGACAGGCCCTCTCCTACGAGCAGTACTTC | CASRKMGQALSYEQYF
TRBJ2-2 | many | NA | TRBV20-1 | TGCAGTGCTAGTGGGGTGCGGACCGGGGAGCTGTTTTTT | CSASGVRTGELFF
TRBJ2-5 | few | NA | TRBV20-1 | TGCAGTGCTACGGCCAGACAAGAGACCCAGTACTTC | CSATARQETQYF
TRBJ2-1 | few | NA | TRBV19 | TGTGCCAGTAGTGAGTCCTTATACTACAATGAGCAGTTCTTC | CASSESLYYNEQFF
TRBJ2-3 | many | TRBD1 | TRBV5-8 | TGTGCCAGCAGCGAGGGACAGGGCGCAGATACGCAGTATTTT | CASSEGQGADTQYF
TRBJ2-2 | many | NA | TRBV12-3/TRBV12-4 | TGTGCCAGCAGCTCGGGGGTTCAGTTGAACACCGGGGAGCTGTTTTTT | CASSSGVQLNTGELFF
TRBJ1-1 | many | TRBD1 | TRBV5-1 | TGCGCCAGCAGCCCCAGGGGGGGTACTGAAGCTTTCTTT | CASSPRGGTEAFF
TRBJ2-1 | few | NA | TRBV2 | TGTGCCAGCAGGTCTGGACAAATGCAGTTCTTC | CASRSGQMQFF
TRBJ1-1 | many | TRBD1 | TRBV20-1 | TGCAGTGCTCGACAGGGGCTGATGAACACTGAAGCTTTCTTT | CSARQGLMNTEAFF
TRBJ2-7 | many | NA | TRBV2 | TGTGCCAGCAGTGTTGGAGAGGGTATCCCCTACGAGCAGTACTTC | CASSVGEGIPYEQYF
TRBJ1-6 | few | TRBD1 | TRBV5-1 | TGCGCCAGCAGCCCCCTGACAGGGGGTGAATCACCCCTCCACTTT | CASSPLTGGESPLHF